This T cell receptor (beta chain) derives from a study of cytomegalovirus exposure and HLA in healthy donors. The CDR3 is 14 amino acids. The V end lost 6 bases, the J end lost 4 bases, and 14 bases lay between the germline ends. Germline V gene data show CDR1 as MNHEY and CDR2 as SVGAGI. PCR used 60 Vbeta primers and 13 Jbeta primers. As processed by the authors: Roughly 10 million shared chains were among about 80 million unique TCR beta chains counted in a later analysis. Method: immunoSEQ multiplex PCR; TCRdb's copy keeps in-frame clones and lacks some. The V and J calls and clone size are taken from that table; D and trimming were inferred from the DNA. In the table there are 100,000 to 150,000 clones, roughly 82% of which are singletons. Findings and limits, study-wide: It was only CMV serostatus that was available as immune exposure information. For most subjects, TCR beta sequences were reported to predict HLA-A and HLA-B alleles with accuracy. Productive status was seen about 87% or about 30% of the time for most TCR beta V segments in an earlier analysis.

Of note for this clone: Its antigen remains unidentified.

The TCR originated in a man aged 45-65 years in good health and CMV-seronegative. This chain uses TRBV6-5 with TRBJ2-3, with D possibly being TRBD1 (6 bases). Source material: PBMCs. The CDR3 DNA reads as TGTGCCAGCAGACAGGGTAGCAACGCAGATACGCAGTATTTT. It yields the protein CASRQGSNADTQYF.